A selection of T cell receptor beta chains follows, all from one sample in a study of T cell responses to AZD1222 COVID-19 vaccine. The data were produced by immunoSEQ multiplex PCR, yet TCRdb's version contains in-frame clones alone and is incomplete. Here the sample spans under 150,000 clones, approximately 93% being singletons. Sequenced here: peripheral blood, sampled on day 0 of AZD1222 vaccination. Every receptor here comes from an adult in good health. CDR3s include the opening cysteine and the closing phenylalanine or tryptophan. The order of the fields is J gene, V gene, clone size, D gene, CDR3 DNA, CDR3 protein. D genes are given only for firm matches. Not all rows give a size; the values are once, few, many and, for expanded clones, a class.

j_gene: TRBJ2-1
v_gene: TRBV2
abundance: -
d_gene: TRBD1
CDR3nt: TGTGCCAGCAGTGGTCCGGGACAGGGCTACAATGAGCAGTTCTTC
CDR3aa: CASSGPGQGYNEQFF

j_gene: TRBJ2-7
v_gene: TRBV5-5
abundance: -
d_gene: -
CDR3nt: TGTGCCAGCAGCTTGGACGGGATCTACGAGCAGTACTTC
CDR3aa: CASSLDGIYEQYF

j_gene: TRBJ1-1
v_gene: TRBV11-2
abundance: -
d_gene: -
CDR3nt: TGTGCCAGCAGCTCACAGGGTCGGGGCACTGAAGCTTTCTTT
CDR3aa: CASSSQGRGTEAFF

j_gene: TRBJ2-5
v_gene: TRBV4-1
abundance: -
d_gene: -
CDR3nt: TGCGCCAGCAGCCAAGAAGTCTCGGGGCAAGAGACCCAGTACTTC
CDR3aa: CASSQEVSGQETQYF

j_gene: TRBJ2-1
v_gene: TRBV18
abundance: few
d_gene: -
CDR3nt: TGTGCCAGCTCACCAGAGGACAGCCCCTACAATGAGCAGTTCTTC
CDR3aa: CASSPEDSPYNEQFF

j_gene: TRBJ1-1
v_gene: TRBV7-2
abundance: -
d_gene: -
CDR3nt: TGTGCCAGCAGCCCCCGGACGCAAGAGAAAGCTTTCTTT
CDR3aa: CASSPRTQEKAFF

j_gene: TRBJ2-2
v_gene: TRBV29-1
abundance: -
d_gene: -
CDR3nt: TGCAGCGTTGATGGAGTTCCGAACACCGGGGAGCTGTTTTTT
CDR3aa: CSVDGVPNTGELFF

j_gene: TRBJ2-4
v_gene: TRBV3-1/TRBV3-2
abundance: -
d_gene: -
CDR3nt: TGTGCCAGCAGCCAAGAAAGGGAACCGAAAGGCGCCAAAAACATTCAGTACTTC
CDR3aa: CASSQEREPKGAKNIQYF

j_gene: TRBJ1-2
v_gene: TRBV6-5
abundance: -
d_gene: -
CDR3nt: TGTGCCAGCAGGCTCGGACAAAATGATGGCTACACCTTC
CDR3aa: CASRLGQNDGYTF

j_gene: TRBJ2-4
v_gene: TRBV18
abundance: -
d_gene: TRBD2
CDR3nt: TGTGCCAGCTCCCCGAATGGGAGGGCCGTTCGGTACTTC
CDR3aa: CASSPNGRAVRYF

j_gene: TRBJ2-3
v_gene: TRBV4-1
abundance: -
d_gene: TRBD2
CDR3nt: TGCGCCAGCAGCCACTCTAGACTAGCGGGAATGACAGATACGCAGTATTTT
CDR3aa: CASSHSRLAGMTDTQYF

j_gene: TRBJ1-2
v_gene: TRBV2
abundance: -
d_gene: -
CDR3nt: TGTGCCAGCAGTGCTACTAGCTATGGCTACACCTTC
CDR3aa: CASSATSYGYTF

j_gene: TRBJ1-1
v_gene: TRBV27
abundance: -
d_gene: -
CDR3nt: TGTGCCAGCAGTTTATATGTAAACACTGAAGCTTTCTTT
CDR3aa: CASSLYVNTEAFF

j_gene: TRBJ1-3
v_gene: TRBV19
abundance: -
d_gene: -
CDR3nt: TGTGCCAGTAGTATTTTAGGAAACACCATATATTTT
CDR3aa: CASSILGNTIYF

j_gene: TRBJ2-7
v_gene: TRBV9
abundance: -
d_gene: -
CDR3nt: TGTGCCAGCAGCGTAGGACGGGCAGGGCCCTACGAGCAGTACTTC
CDR3aa: CASSVGRAGPYEQYF

j_gene: TRBJ2-7
v_gene: TRBV2
abundance: -
d_gene: -
CDR3nt: TGTGCCAGCAGTGGGACAGCCACCTACGAGCAGTACTTC
CDR3aa: CASSGTATYEQYF

j_gene: TRBJ1-1
v_gene: TRBV12-3/TRBV12-4
abundance: -
d_gene: -
CDR3nt: TGTGCCAGCAGTTTTGGGGTCACTGAAGCTTTCTTT
CDR3aa: CASSFGVTEAFF

j_gene: TRBJ1-2
v_gene: TRBV12-3/TRBV12-4
abundance: -
d_gene: -
CDR3nt: TGTGCCAGCACCTCCCAGCGCTATGGCTACACCTTC
CDR3aa: CASTSQRYGYTF

j_gene: TRBJ2-2
v_gene: TRBV19
abundance: -
d_gene: -
CDR3nt: TGTGCCACAGGCCAGTATTGGACCGGGGAGCTGTTTTTT
CDR3aa: CATGQYWTGELFF

j_gene: TRBJ2-1
v_gene: TRBV18
abundance: -
d_gene: -
CDR3nt: TGTGCCAGCTCCCTCCTATCTAGCGCGTACAATGAGCAGTTCTTC
CDR3aa: CASSLLSSAYNEQFF

j_gene: TRBJ2-7
v_gene: TRBV10-2
abundance: -
d_gene: -
CDR3nt: TGCGCCAGCAGTGAGATGACAGGCTACGAGCAGTACTTC
CDR3aa: CASSEMTGYEQYF

j_gene: TRBJ2-1
v_gene: TRBV5-1
abundance: -
d_gene: -
CDR3nt: TGCGCCAGCAGACCCCTGGTGGGTGGGGGGAACAATGAGCAGTTCTTC
CDR3aa: CASRPLVGGGNNEQFF

j_gene: TRBJ1-5
v_gene: TRBV7-8
abundance: -
d_gene: -
CDR3nt: TGTGCCAGCAGCTTAGGGGAGAGGGGCAGTCGGAATCAGCCCCAGCATTTT
CDR3aa: CASSLGERGSRNQPQHF

j_gene: TRBJ2-7
v_gene: TRBV11-2
abundance: -
d_gene: -
CDR3nt: TGTGCCAGCAGCTCCATGATCGGGACCCCTTGGTACGAGCAGTACTTC
CDR3aa: CASSSMIGTPWYEQYF

j_gene: TRBJ1-6
v_gene: TRBV3-1/TRBV3-2
abundance: -
d_gene: -
CDR3nt: TGTGCCAGCAGCCACGGTAATTCACCCCTCCACTTT
CDR3aa: CASSHGNSPLHF

j_gene: TRBJ1-1
v_gene: TRBV3-1/TRBV3-2
abundance: -
d_gene: -
CDR3nt: TGTGCCAGCAGCCAAGGGACGTGGGCGACTGAAGCTTTCTTT
CDR3aa: CASSQGTWATEAFF

j_gene: TRBJ1-3
v_gene: TRBV7-9
abundance: -
d_gene: -
CDR3nt: TGTGCCAGCAGCCTGGGGCCTGGAAACACCATATATTTT
CDR3aa: CASSLGPGNTIYF

j_gene: TRBJ1-2
v_gene: TRBV6-5
abundance: -
d_gene: -
CDR3nt: TGTGCCAGCAAGGCGGGGACTGAGGGCTACACCTTC
CDR3aa: CASKAGTEGYTF

j_gene: TRBJ1-5
v_gene: TRBV23-1
abundance: -
d_gene: -
CDR3nt: TGCGCCAGCTTCAGGAGGAGGGGGGGTAACCAGCCCCAGCATTTT
CDR3aa: CASFRRRGGNQPQHF

j_gene: TRBJ2-1
v_gene: TRBV9
abundance: -
d_gene: -
CDR3nt: TGTGCCAGCAGCTTAGGGGTCTTGGGGTATGAGCAGTTCTTC
CDR3aa: CASSLGVLGYEQFF

j_gene: TRBJ1-3
v_gene: TRBV7-9
abundance: -
d_gene: -
CDR3nt: TGTGCCAGCAGCTTAGCGACAACCACAGGGATCGGAAACACCATATATTTT
CDR3aa: CASSLATTTGIGNTIYF

j_gene: TRBJ1-1
v_gene: TRBV28
abundance: -
d_gene: -
CDR3nt: TGTGCCAGCAGTTTAAAAGGGCGGGCCATGAACACTGAAGCTTTCTTT
CDR3aa: CASSLKGRAMNTEAFF